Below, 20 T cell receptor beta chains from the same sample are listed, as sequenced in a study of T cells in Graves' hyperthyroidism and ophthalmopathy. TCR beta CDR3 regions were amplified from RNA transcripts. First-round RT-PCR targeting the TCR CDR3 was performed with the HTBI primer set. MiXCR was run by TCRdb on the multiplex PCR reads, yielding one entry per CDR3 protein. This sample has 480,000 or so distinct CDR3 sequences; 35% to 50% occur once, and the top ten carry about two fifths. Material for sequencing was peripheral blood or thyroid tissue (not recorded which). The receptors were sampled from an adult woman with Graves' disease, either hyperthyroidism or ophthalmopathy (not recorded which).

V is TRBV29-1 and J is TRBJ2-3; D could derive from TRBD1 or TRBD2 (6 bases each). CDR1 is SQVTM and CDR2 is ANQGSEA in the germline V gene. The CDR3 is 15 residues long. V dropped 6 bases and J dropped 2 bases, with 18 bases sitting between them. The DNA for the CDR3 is TGCAGCGTGGGGAAGGCGGGACACACCACAGATACGCAGTATTTT. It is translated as CSVGKAGHTTDTQYF.

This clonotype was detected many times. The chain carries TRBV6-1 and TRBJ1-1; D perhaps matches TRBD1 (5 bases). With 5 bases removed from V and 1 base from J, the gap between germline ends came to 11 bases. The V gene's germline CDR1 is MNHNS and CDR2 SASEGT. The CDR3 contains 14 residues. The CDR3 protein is CASSQGVRNTEAFF. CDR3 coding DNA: TGTGCCAGCAGTCAGGGTGTCCGGAACACTGAAGCTTTCTTT.

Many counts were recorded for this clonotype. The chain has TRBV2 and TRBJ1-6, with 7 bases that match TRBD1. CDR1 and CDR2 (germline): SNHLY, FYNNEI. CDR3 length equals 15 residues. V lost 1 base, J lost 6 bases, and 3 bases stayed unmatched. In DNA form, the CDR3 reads TGTGCCAGCAGTGAAGAGAGGGGGCCTAATTCACCCCTCCACTTT. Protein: CASSEERGPNSPLHF.

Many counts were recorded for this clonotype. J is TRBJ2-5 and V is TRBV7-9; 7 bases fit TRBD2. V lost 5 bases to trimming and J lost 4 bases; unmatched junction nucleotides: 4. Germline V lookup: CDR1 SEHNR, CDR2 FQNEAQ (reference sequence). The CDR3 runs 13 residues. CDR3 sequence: CASSPGRGETQYF. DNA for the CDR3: TGTGCCAGCAGCCCAGGGAGGGGAGAGACCCAGTACTTC.

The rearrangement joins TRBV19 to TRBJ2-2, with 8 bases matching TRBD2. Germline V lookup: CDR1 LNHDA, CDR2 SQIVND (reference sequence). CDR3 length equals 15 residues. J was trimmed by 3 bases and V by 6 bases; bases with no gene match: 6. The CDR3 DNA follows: TGTGCCAGTAGCGGTGGACTAGCCTACACCGGGGAGCTGTTTTTT. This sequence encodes CASSGGLAYTGELFF.

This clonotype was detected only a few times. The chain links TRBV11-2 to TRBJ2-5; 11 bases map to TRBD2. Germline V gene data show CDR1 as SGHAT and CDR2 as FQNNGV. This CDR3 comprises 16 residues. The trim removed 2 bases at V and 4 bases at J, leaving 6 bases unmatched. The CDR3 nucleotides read TGTGCCAGCAGCTTAAGAAAAACTAGCGGGAGAGAGACCCAGTACTTC. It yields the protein CASSLRKTSGRETQYF.

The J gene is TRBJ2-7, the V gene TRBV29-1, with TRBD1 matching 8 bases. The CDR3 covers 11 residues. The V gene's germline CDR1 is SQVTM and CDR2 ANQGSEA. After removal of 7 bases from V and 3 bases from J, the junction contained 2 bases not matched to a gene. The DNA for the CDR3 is TGCAGCGCGGACAGGGTCTACGAGCAGTACTTC. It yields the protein CSADRVYEQYF.

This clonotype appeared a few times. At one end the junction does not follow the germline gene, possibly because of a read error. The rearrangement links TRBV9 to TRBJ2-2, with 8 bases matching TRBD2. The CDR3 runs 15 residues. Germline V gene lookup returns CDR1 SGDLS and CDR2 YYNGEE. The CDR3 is CASTVVAGSTGELFF. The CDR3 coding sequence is TGTGCCAGCACCGTAGTAGCGGGGAGTACCGGGGAGCTGTTTTTT.

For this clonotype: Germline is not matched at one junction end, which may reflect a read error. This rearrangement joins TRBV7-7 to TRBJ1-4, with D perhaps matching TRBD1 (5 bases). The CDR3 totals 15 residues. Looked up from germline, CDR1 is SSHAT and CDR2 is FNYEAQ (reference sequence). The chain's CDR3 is CASSSQKGANEKLFF. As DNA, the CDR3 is TGTGCTAGCAGTTCACAGAAAGGGGCTAATGAAAAACTGTTTTTT.

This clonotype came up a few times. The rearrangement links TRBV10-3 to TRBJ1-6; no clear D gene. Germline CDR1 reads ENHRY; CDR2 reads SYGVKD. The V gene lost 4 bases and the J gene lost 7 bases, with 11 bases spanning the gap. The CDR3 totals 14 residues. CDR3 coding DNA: TGTGCCATCAGTGCCGGAGGACTCAATTCACCCCTCCACTTT. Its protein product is CAISAGGLNSPLHF.

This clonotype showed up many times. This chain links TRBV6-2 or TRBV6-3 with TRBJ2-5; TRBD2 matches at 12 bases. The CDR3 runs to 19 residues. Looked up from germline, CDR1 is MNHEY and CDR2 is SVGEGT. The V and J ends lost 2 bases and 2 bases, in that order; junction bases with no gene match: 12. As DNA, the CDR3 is TGTGCCAGCAGTTACGATAGACTAGCGGGAGTGACTCGGCAAGAGACCCAGTACTTC. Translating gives CASSYDRLAGVTRQETQYF.

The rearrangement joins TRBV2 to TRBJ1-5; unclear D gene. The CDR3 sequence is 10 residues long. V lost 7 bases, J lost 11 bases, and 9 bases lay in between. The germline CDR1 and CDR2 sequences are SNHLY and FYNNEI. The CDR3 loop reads CASKVETQHF. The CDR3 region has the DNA TGTGCCAGCAAGGTGGAGACCCAGCATTTT.

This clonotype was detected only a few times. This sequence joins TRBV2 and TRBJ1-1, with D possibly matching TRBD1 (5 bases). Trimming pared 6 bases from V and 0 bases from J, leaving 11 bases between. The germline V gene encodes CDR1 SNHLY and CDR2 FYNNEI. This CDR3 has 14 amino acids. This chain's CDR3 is CASRPGPLNTEAFF. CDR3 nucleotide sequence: TGTGCCAGCAGGCCGGGACCGCTGAACACTGAAGCTTTCTTT.

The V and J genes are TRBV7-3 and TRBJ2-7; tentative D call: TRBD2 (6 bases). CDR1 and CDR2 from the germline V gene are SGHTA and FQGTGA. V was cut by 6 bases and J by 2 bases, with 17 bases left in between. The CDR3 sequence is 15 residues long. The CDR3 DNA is TGTGCCAGCAGTCAAGCGGCGGGGCCAGCCTACGAGCAGTACTTC. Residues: CASSQAAGPAYEQYF.

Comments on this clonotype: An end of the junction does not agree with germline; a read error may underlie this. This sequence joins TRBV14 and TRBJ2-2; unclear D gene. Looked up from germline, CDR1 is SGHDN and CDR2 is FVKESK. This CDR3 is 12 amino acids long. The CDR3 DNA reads TGTGCCAGCAGCTGGAACGCCGGGGAGCTGTTTTTT. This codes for CASSWNAGELFF.

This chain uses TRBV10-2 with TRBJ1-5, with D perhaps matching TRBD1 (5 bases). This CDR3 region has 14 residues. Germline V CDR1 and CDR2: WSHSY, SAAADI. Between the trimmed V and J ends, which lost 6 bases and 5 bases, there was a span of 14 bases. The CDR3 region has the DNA TGCGCCAGCAGCGGGCAGGGTAACTATCAGCCCCAGCATTTT. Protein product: CASSGQGNYQPQHF.

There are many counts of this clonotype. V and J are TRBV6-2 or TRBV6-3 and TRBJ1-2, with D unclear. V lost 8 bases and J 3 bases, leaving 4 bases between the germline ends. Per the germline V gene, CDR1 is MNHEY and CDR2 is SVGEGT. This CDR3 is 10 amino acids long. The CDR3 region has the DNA TGTGCCAGCGGCGACTATGGCTACACCTTC. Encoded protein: CASGDYGYTF.

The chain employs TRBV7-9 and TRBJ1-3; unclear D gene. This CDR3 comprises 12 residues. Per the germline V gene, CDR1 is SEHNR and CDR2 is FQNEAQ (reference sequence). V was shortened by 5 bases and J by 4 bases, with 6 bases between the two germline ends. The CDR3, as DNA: TGTGCCAGCAGCCCCCAGGGAAACACCATATATTTT. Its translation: CASSPQGNTIYF.

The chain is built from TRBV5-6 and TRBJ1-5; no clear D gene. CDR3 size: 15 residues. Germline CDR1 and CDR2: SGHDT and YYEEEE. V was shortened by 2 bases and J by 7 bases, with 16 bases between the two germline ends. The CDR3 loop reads CASSLGRGVGQPQHF. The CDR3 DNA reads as TGTGCCAGCAGCTTAGGCAGAGGCGTGGGACAGCCCCAGCATTTT.

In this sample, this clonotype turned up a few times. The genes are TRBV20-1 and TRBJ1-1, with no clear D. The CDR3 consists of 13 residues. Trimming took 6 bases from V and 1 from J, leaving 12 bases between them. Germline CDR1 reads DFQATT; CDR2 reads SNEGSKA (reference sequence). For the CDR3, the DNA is TGCAGTGCCTTACCGACGGGGAACACTGAAGCTTTCTTT. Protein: CSALPTGNTEAFF.